A single sample gave rise to the 10 T cell receptor beta chains below, sequenced in a study of shared clonotypes between healthy human individuals. TCRdb's table, derived via immunoSEQ multiplex PCR, lists solely in-frame clones and lacks some. The top ten clones hold roughly 0.12% of a sample with hundreds of thousands of clones, 95% to 97% of them seen once. Naive CD8 cells were CD45RO-negative, positively selected for CCR7, excluding terminally differentiated effector memory CD45RA+ cells. The specimen was naive CD8+ T cells sorted from blood. These receptors all come from a woman under 40 in good health.

The V call is TRBV4-2, the J call TRBJ2-7, with no clear D. From germline, CDR1 is LGHNA and CDR2 YNFKEQ. The germline V and J ends were trimmed by 0 bases and 7 bases, with 10 bases remaining between them. The CDR3 runs to 13 residues. The CDR3 here is CASSQEVGQEQYF. CDR3 sequence (DNA): TGTGCCAGCAGCCAAGAGGTAGGGCAAGAGCAGTACTTC.

Details on this clone: Other DNA sequences in the sample encode the same CDR3. The rearrangement links TRBV14 to TRBJ2-7; D remains unclear. The germline V gene encodes CDR1 SGHDN and CDR2 FVKESK. The CDR3 spans 13 residues. V was pared by 1 base and J by 0 bases, with 4 bases between. The CDR3 DNA reads TGTGCCAGCAGCCAAGGGTCCTCCTACGAGCAGTACTTC. This translates into CASSQGSSYEQYF.

The J gene is TRBJ1-2, the V gene TRBV5-6; D perhaps matches TRBD1 (6 bases). Per the germline V gene, CDR1 is SGHDT and CDR2 is YYEEEE. CDR3 length: 15 residues. V was pared by 5 bases and J by 6 bases, with 20 bases between. CDR3 protein: CASSRPDRYYDGYTF. The CDR3 DNA follows: TGTGCCAGCAGTCGGCCGGACAGATACTATGATGGCTACACCTTC.

The gene calls are TRBV5-6 and TRBJ1-4, with D perhaps TRBD1 (6 bases). CDR3 size: 16 residues. Germline V gene data show CDR1 as SGHDT and CDR2 as YYEEEE. V was trimmed by 0 bases and J by 10 bases, leaving 19 bases between them. The CDR3 DNA sequence: TGTGCCAGCAGCTTGGCCGACTTTTCTGAGGGGGGAAAACTGTTTTTT. It yields the protein CASSLADFSEGGKLFF.

The rearrangement links TRBV10-2 to TRBJ2-7, with a possible D match to TRBD1 (5 bases). V was trimmed by 3 bases and J by 12 bases, leaving 12 bases between them. CDR1 is WSHSY, CDR2 SAAADI, per germline. The CDR3 is 11 amino acids. CDR3 loop: CASSDGHAPYF. In DNA, the CDR3 is TGCGCCAGCAGTGACGGACATGCGCCGTACTTC.

The chain combines TRBV28 with TRBJ1-3; a weak D match, TRBD1 (5 bases). In germline, CDR1 is MDHEN, CDR2 SYDVKM. This CDR3 has 17 residues. The V end lost 5 bases, the J end lost 0 bases, and 17 bases lay between the germline ends. This chain's CDR3 is CASSLSGTPFSGNTIYF. The CDR3 DNA reads TGTGCCAGCAGTCTATCCGGGACCCCATTCTCTGGAAACACCATATATTTT.

The V gene is TRBV29-1, the J gene TRBJ2-7; a weak D match, TRBD1 (6 bases). The CDR3 has 13 residues. Between the trimmed V and J ends, which lost 2 bases and 2 bases, there was a span of 10 bases. The germline CDR1 and CDR2 sequences are SQVTM and ANQGSEA. The CDR3 region is CSVEMDSTYEQYF. CDR3 in DNA: TGCAGCGTTGAAATGGACAGCACCTACGAGCAGTACTTC.

The chain couples TRBV6-5 to TRBJ1-1; D unclear. The ends were cut back, 2 bases at V and 4 bases at J, with 11 bases in the middle. The CDR3 length is 14 residues. The V gene's germline CDR1 is MNHEY and CDR2 SVGAGI. The CDR3 DNA reads TGTGCCAGCAGTTACGCCCCCGGCAGCACTGAAGCTTTCTTT. This sequence encodes CASSYAPGSTEAFF.

The chain carries TRBV27 and TRBJ2-3; D tentatively reads TRBD1 or TRBD2 (5 bases each). Germline CDR1 reads MNHEY; CDR2 reads SMNVEV (reference sequence). The V end was cut by 5 bases, the J end by 2 bases, with 11 bases between. The CDR3 consists of 14 residues. CDR3 sequence: CASSPGTFTDTQYF. In DNA, the CDR3 is TGTGCCAGCAGTCCCGGGACGTTCACAGATACGCAGTATTTT.

This clone was counted a single time. V usage is TRBV7-8 and J usage is TRBJ2-3; 10 positions agree with TRBD2. Germline V gene lookup returns CDR1 SGHVS and CDR2 FQNEAQ. The CDR3 sequence is 15 residues long. The V segment lost 3 bases and the J segment 6 bases; nucleotides outside the gene matches: 6. The CDR3 sequence: CASSLSSGSGDTQYF. CDR3 DNA: TGTGCCAGCAGCTTGTCTAGCGGGAGTGGGGATACGCAGTATTTT.